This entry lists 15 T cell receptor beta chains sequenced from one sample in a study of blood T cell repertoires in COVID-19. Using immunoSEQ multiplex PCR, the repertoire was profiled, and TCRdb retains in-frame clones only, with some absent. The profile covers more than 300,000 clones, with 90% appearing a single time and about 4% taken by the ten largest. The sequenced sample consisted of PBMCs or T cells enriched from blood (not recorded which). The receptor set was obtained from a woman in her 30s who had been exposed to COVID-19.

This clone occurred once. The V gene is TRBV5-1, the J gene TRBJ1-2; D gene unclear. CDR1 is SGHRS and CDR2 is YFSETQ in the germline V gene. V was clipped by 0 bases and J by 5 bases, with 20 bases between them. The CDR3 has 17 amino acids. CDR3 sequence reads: CASSLVDWAPPGYGYTF. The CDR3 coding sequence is TGCGCCAGCAGCTTGGTCGACTGGGCCCCGCCGGGGTATGGCTACACCTTC.

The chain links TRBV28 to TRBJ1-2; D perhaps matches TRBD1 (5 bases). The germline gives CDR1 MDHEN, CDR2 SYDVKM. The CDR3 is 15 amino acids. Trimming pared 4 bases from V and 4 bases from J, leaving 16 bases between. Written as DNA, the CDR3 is TGTGCCAGCAGTTCCCTCGACAGTTACTTCTATGGCTACACCTTC. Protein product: CASSSLDSYFYGYTF.

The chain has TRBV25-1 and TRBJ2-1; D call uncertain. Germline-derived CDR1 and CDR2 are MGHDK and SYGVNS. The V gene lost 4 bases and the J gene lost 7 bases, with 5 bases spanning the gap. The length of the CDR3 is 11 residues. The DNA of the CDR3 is TGTGCCAGCAGTGGTGAGAATGAGCAGTTCTTC. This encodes CASSGENEQFF.

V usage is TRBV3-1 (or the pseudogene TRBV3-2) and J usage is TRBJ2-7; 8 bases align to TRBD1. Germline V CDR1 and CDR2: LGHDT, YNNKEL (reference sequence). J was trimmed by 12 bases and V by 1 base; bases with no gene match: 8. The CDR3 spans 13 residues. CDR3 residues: CASSQGQGRRGYF. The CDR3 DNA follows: TGTGCCAGCAGCCAAGGACAGGGGAGGAGAGGGTACTTC.

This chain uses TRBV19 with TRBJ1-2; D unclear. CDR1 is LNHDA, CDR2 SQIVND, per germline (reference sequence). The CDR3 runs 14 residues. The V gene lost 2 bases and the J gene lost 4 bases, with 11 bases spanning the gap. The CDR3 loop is CASSINFLSYGYTF. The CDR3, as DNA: TGTGCCAGTAGTATAAACTTTTTGAGCTATGGCTACACCTTC.

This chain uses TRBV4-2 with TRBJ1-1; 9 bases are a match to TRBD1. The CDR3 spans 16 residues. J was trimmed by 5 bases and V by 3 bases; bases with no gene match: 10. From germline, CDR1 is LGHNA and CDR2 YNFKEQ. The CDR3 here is CASSQPGQGFGTEAFF. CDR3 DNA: TGTGCCAGCAGCCAGCCGGGACAGGGATTCGGGACTGAAGCTTTCTTT.

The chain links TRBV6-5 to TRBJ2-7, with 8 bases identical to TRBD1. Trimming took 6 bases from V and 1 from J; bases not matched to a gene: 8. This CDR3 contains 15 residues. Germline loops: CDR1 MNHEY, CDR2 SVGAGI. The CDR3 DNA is TGTGCCAGCAGAGGGACGGGACAGGCATCCTACGAGCAGTACTTC. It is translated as CASRGTGQASYEQYF.

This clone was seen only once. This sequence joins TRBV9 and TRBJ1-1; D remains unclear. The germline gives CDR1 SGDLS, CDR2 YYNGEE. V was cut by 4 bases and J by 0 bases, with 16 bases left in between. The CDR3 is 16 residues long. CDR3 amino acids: CASSPAFLELNTEAFF. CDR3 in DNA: TGTGCCAGCAGCCCCGCGTTTTTAGAATTGAACACTGAAGCTTTCTTT.

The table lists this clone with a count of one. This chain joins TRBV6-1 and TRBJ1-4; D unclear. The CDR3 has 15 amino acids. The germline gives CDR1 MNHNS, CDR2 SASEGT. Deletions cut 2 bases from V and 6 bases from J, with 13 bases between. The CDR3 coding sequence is TGTGCCAGCAGTGAATCCCCCAGAGGGTATGAAAAACTGTTTTTT. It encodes CASSESPRGYEKLFF.

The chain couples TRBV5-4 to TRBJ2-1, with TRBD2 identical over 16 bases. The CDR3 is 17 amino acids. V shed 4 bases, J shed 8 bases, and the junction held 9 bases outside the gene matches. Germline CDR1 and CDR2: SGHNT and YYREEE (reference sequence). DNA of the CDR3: TGTGCCAGCAGCCTGGGACTAGCGGGGGGGCCGGTAGATGAGCAGTTCTTC. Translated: CASSLGLAGGPVDEQFF.

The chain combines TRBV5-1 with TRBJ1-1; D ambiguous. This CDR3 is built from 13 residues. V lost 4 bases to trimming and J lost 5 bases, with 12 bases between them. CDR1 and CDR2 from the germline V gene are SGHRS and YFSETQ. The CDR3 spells CASSRLFGTEAFF. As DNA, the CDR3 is TGCGCCAGCAGCCGATTATTCGGGACTGAAGCTTTCTTT.

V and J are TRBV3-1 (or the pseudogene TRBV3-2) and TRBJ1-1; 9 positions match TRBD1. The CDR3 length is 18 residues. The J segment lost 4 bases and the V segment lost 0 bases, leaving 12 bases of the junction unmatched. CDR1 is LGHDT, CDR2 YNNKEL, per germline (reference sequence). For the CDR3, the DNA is TGTGCCAGCAGCCAAGATGCCCGAGGACAGGGGCGTAGCACTGAAGCTTTCTTT. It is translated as CASSQDARGQGRSTEAFF.

The CDR3 DNA reads as TGTGCCAGCACGAGAGTAGGAGCCGACAATGAGCAGTTCTTC. This codes for CASTRVGADNEQFF. V usage is TRBV27 and J usage is TRBJ2-1; D gene uncertain. Trimming shortened V by 7 bases and J by 5 bases, and 15 bases separated the two germline ends. The V gene's germline CDR1 is MNHEY and CDR2 SMNVEV (reference sequence). The CDR3 is made up of 14 amino acids.

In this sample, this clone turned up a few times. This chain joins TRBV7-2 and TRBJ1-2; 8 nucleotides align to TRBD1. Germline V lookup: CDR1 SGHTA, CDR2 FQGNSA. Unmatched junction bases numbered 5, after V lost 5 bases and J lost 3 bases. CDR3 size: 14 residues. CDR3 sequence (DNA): TGTGCCAGCAGCCCCCAGACAGGGGACTATGGCTACACCTTC. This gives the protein CASSPQTGDYGYTF.

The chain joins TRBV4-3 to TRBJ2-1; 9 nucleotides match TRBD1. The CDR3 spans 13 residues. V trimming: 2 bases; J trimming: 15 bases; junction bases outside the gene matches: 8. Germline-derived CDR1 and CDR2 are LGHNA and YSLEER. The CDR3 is CASSQKVGQGGFF. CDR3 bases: TGCGCCAGCAGCCAAAAAGTGGGACAGGGTGGGTTCTTC.